This TCR beta chain derives from a study of blood T cell repertoires in COVID-19. Study overall: Italy, Spain and the United States were the sources of the convalescent and acute COVID-19 samples. T cells, B-cell-depleted T cells, or PBMCs supplied cDNA or gDNA.

How the authors handled the data: Amplification from reference gene primers served as the basis for estimated nucleated cell counts. The table came from immunoSEQ multiplex PCR; TCRdb's copy has only in-frame clones and leaves some out. V and J calls plus clone size are reproduced from that table; the DNA served to infer D and trimming. The sample includes some 210,000 clones, under 95% of them seen just once. Germline values: CDR1 SEHNR, CDR2 FQNEAQ (reference sequence). This CDR3 spans 16 amino acids. With 6 bases clipped from V and 9 bases from J, the junction kept 17 bases outside the gene matches.

The TCR sequence derives from a man aged 25-40 years with acute or convalescent COVID-19. The rearrangement uses TRBV7-9 and TRBJ2-1, with 7 bases identical to TRBD2. The specimen sequenced was peripheral blood. The CDR3, as DNA: TGTGCCAGCAGTAGGGGAGGGGCAACACCCTCCGGTGAGCAGTTCTTC. The encoded protein is CASSRGGATPSGEQFF.